Listed here are 10 T cell receptor beta chains from one sample, sequenced in a study of Ad26.COV2.S vaccination and SARS-CoV-2 variants. Regarding treatment: roughly 20 received Ad26.COV2.S at low or high dose, single or two shots; roughly five received placebo; per-sample allocation not given. All samples were drawn on day 63, counting from the first vaccine or placebo injection. TCRdb keeps only in-frame clones here, not all; method: immunoSEQ multiplex PCR. This table has 350,000 to 450,000 clones, 80% to 90% appearing once. Sequences were derived from peripheral blood, sampled in a trial of Ad26.COV2.S vaccine versus placebo. The receptors originated from a person aged 18-60 years who received the Ad26.COV2.S COVID-19 vaccine or a placebo.

The V and J genes are TRBV6-2 or TRBV6-3 and TRBJ2-7, with a weak D call TRBD1 (5 bases). V was shortened by 4 bases and J by 7 bases, with 17 bases between the two germline ends. The CDR3 has 14 amino acids. From germline, CDR1 is MNHEY and CDR2 SVGEGT. This CDR3 is CASSSYSGAQEQYF. The CDR3 DNA reads TGTGCCAGCAGTTCATACTCTGGGGCGCAAGAGCAGTACTTC.

This chain links TRBV28 with TRBJ2-3, with 9 bases matching TRBD1. The CDR3 runs 14 residues. Germline CDR1 is MDHEN and CDR2 is SYDVKM. Trimming at V came to 7 bases and at J to 5 bases, leaving 7 bases not matched to a gene. CDR3 bases: TGTGCCAGCAAACGGGACAGGGCGTTAGATACGCAGTATTTT. This gives the protein CASKRDRALDTQYF. Full variable domain (outside the CDR3, taken from reference TRBV28 and TRBJ2-3): DVKVTQSSRYLVKRTGEKVFLECVQDMDHENMFWYRQDPGLGLRLIYFSYDVKMKEKGDIPEGYSVSREKKERFSLILESASTNQTSMYLCASKRDRALDTQYFGPGTRLTVL.

The CDR3 protein is CASSELGTPNSPLHF. CDR3 nucleotide sequence: TGTGCCAGCAGCGAACTCGGGACGCCAAATTCACCCCTCCACTTT. This chain links TRBV9 with TRBJ1-6; weak D call: TRBD1 (5 bases). Trimming cost V 3 bases and J 7 bases, with 14 bases left between them. The CDR3 spans 15 residues. From germline, CDR1 is SGDLS and CDR2 YYNGEE.

The chain recombines TRBV19 with TRBJ2-1, with 8 bases lining up with TRBD1. Per the germline V gene, CDR1 is LNHDA and CDR2 is SQIVND (reference sequence). The CDR3 length is 15 residues. V lost 3 bases to trimming and J lost 6 bases; unmatched junction nucleotides: 7. The CDR3 region is CASSMSQGAVNEQFF. CDR3 coding DNA: TGTGCCAGTAGTATGAGCCAGGGGGCGGTCAATGAGCAGTTCTTC.

J is TRBJ2-2 and V is TRBV9; 11 bases are shared with TRBD2. This CDR3 is built from 16 residues. V lost 5 bases to trimming and J lost 7 bases; unmatched junction nucleotides: 10. Germline CDR1 reads SGDLS; CDR2 reads YYNGEE. In nucleotides, the CDR3 is TGTGCCAGCAGTTCTAGCGGGAGGAAATTAGGCGGGGAGCTGTTTTTT. As protein: CASSSSGRKLGGELFF.

The V call is TRBV11-2, the J call TRBJ2-1; 12 nucleotides match TRBD2. CDR1 SGHAT and CDR2 FQNNGV come from the germline V gene. Trimming took 5 bases from V and 10 from J; bases not matched to a gene: 6. The CDR3 is 14 amino acids. The CDR3 region has the DNA TGTGCCAGCAGCCAGACTAGCGGGGGCAAGGAGCAGTTCTTC. Protein: CASSQTSGGKEQFF.

The genes are TRBV19 and TRBJ2-5; 7 nucleotides match TRBD2. Germline V CDR1 and CDR2: LNHDA, SQIVND (reference sequence). CDR3 length: 15 amino acids. Germline trimming cut 1 base from V and 1 base from J; bases unmatched to any gene: 3. CDR3 in amino acids: CASSIGRTSQETQYF. In DNA form, the CDR3 reads TGTGCCAGTAGTATAGGGCGGACTAGCCAAGAGACCCAGTACTTC.

V is TRBV9 and J is TRBJ2-1; the D is unclear. Looked up from germline, CDR1 is SGDLS and CDR2 is YYNGEE. The V end was cut by 8 bases, the J end by 8 bases, with 20 bases between. The CDR3 covers 14 residues. CDR3 nucleotides: TGTGCCAGTACAGAAACCCCCACTTGGGATGAGCAGTTCTTC. Amino acid sequence: CASTETPTWDEQFF.

The rearrangement links TRBV5-1 to TRBJ2-7; 7 bases align to TRBD2. Germline V lookup: CDR1 SGHRS, CDR2 YFSETQ. The CDR3 runs to 15 residues. J lost 1 base, V lost 1 base, and 5 bases had no gene match. The chain's CDR3 is CASSLFAAGSYEQYF. The CDR3 DNA sequence: TGCGCCAGCAGCTTGTTCGCAGCGGGGTCCTACGAGCAGTACTTC.

The V gene is TRBV9, the J gene TRBJ2-1; the D gene is possibly TRBD1 (5 bases). The CDR3 loop spans 14 amino acids. The germline V and J ends were trimmed by 4 bases and 10 bases, with 18 bases remaining between them. CDR1 and CDR2 (germline): SGDLS, YYNGEE. The CDR3 sequence: CASSLGDLPVEQFF. The CDR3 DNA reads TGTGCCAGCAGCCTAGGGGATCTCCCGGTCGAGCAGTTCTTC.